This T cell receptor beta chain stems from a study of vaccination and CD4 T cells after COVID-19. A word on this clonotype: Its antigen is as yet unknown.

With the Oncomine TCR Beta short-read assay, DNA from cultured CD4+ T cells was sequenced. MiXCR, applied by TCRdb to the PCR reads, yields one record per CDR3 protein. The table lists under 20,000 distinct CDR3 sequences, about 73% of them singletons. The CDR3 runs 14 residues. V lost 4 bases and J lost 5; bases outside the gene matches: 7. Germline lookup yields CDR1 MNHEY and CDR2 SVGAGI. Indicated treatment: approximately 9-day PBMC culture with coronavirus spike peptide pools or control peptides (ViraFEST assay). The TCR comes from a human donor who had recovered from COVID-19. The sample taken for sequencing was CD4+ T cells from blood, cultured in vitro. The chain joins TRBV6-5 to TRBJ1-1, with 7 bases aligning to TRBD1. This CDR3 is CASSLNRGRTEAFF. In DNA, the CDR3 is TGTGCCAGCAGTTTAAACAGGGGCCGGACTGAAGCTTTCTTT.